This T cell receptor (beta chain) originates from a study of cytomegalovirus exposure and HLA in healthy donors. Per germline, CDR1 KGHSH and CDR2 LQKENI. Trimming pared 3 bases from V and 3 bases from J, leaving 8 bases between. CDR3 length: 13 residues. Amplification used 60 Vbeta primers and 13 Jbeta primers. Only in-frame clones appear in the TCRdb table, and some are missing; sequencing was by immunoSEQ multiplex PCR. This table holds 130,000 to 150,000 clones, 73% found once. The source material was PBMCs. The chain is built from TRBV18 and TRBJ1-1; perhaps TRBD1 as D (6 bases). This receptor was taken from a young woman in good health and CMV-seronegative. CDR3 nucleotides: TGTGCCAGCTCACCCGACAGGCACACTGAAGCTTTCTTT. Amino acid sequence: CASSPDRHTEAFF.